The 23 T cell receptor beta chains in this list originate from one sample, sequenced in a study of graft-versus-host responses after intestinal transplantation. Clones were read by immunoSEQ multiplex PCR, and TCRdb kept only the in-frame ones, dropping some. The table records roughly 45,000 clones, about 94% of them present only once. Material: PBMCs, obtained about 11 months after intestinal transplant. Receptor source: a human patient who received an intestinal transplant, so some T cells may come from the graft donor.

This rearrangement joins TRBV5-1 to TRBJ1-4; no reliable D call. V was pared by 7 bases and J by 5 bases, with 9 bases between. Germline V gene data show CDR1 as SGHRS and CDR2 as YFSETQ. The CDR3 is made up of 12 amino acids. CDR3: CASSNPNEKLFF. CDR3 in DNA: TGCGCCAGCTCGAACCCGAATGAAAAACTGTTTTTT.

The gene calls are TRBV7-2 and TRBJ1-1, with a weak D call TRBD1 (5 bases). This CDR3 region has 18 residues. V was trimmed by 4 bases and J by 4 bases, leaving 25 bases between them. Germline V CDR1 and CDR2: SGHTA, FQGNSA. The CDR3 coding sequence is TGTGCCAGCAGCTATCAAGCCGGGGGAGCAGGTTTGGGCACTGAAGCTTTCTTT. Its protein product is CASSYQAGGAGLGTEAFF.

This clone was picked up one time. This chain joins TRBV27 and TRBJ2-7; perhaps TRBD1 as D (6 bases). Germline assignment: CDR1 MNHEY and CDR2 SMNVEV (reference sequence). V lost 3 bases to trimming and J lost 1 base, with 13 bases between them. The CDR3 covers 15 residues. The CDR3 DNA is TGTGCCAGCAGTTTTCATGACAGGATTTCCTACGAGCAGTACTTC. It specifies CASSFHDRISYEQYF.

J is TRBJ2-1 and V is TRBV5-5; 7 bases line up with TRBD1. V lost 1 base, J lost 6 bases, and 7 bases stayed unmatched. Germline V lookup: CDR1 SGHKS, CDR2 YYEKEE (reference sequence). The CDR3 runs 15 residues. CDR3 loop: CASSLRTGVSNEQFF. The CDR3, as DNA: TGTGCCAGCAGCTTGAGGACAGGCGTTTCCAATGAGCAGTTCTTC.

As to this clone: At one end the junction does not follow the germline gene, possibly because of a read error. The chain joins TRBV19 to TRBJ2-2, with D perhaps given as TRBD1 or TRBD2 (5 bases each). The length of the CDR3 is 15 residues. Looked up from germline, CDR1 is LNHDA and CDR2 is SQIVND (reference sequence). This CDR3 is CASSGREWNPGELFF. The CDR3, as DNA: TGTGCCAGTAGTGGCAGGGAGTGGAACCCCGGGGAGCTGTTTTTT.

The J gene is TRBJ2-7, the V gene TRBV6-1; 13 bases match TRBD2. Germline lookup yields CDR1 MNHNS and CDR2 SASEGT. Losses at the gene ends were 7 bases for V and 5 bases for J; bases not matched to a gene: 5. There are 14 residues in the CDR3. The CDR3 protein is CASIRLAGGHEQYF. In DNA, the CDR3 is TGTGCCAGCATTAGACTAGCGGGAGGCCACGAGCAGTACTTC.

The rearrangement uses TRBV20-1 and TRBJ2-5; D gene unclear. Germline V gene sequence: CDR1 DFQATT, CDR2 SNEGSKA (reference sequence). Trimming took off 7 bases at V and 2 bases at J, with 8 bases between the two ends. The CDR3 extends over 11 amino acids. This CDR3 reads CSGDRQETQYF. The CDR3 DNA sequence: TGCAGTGGAGATCGGCAAGAGACCCAGTACTTC.

The chain is built from TRBV25-1 and TRBJ2-2; the D call may be TRBD1 or TRBD2 (5 bases each). Trimming removed 3 bases from V and 3 bases from J, with 8 bases in between. Germline assignment: CDR1 MGHDK and CDR2 SYGVNS. The CDR3 has 14 residues. DNA for the CDR3: TGTGCCAGCAGTGAGGGACGAGACACCGGGGAGCTGTTTTTT. Protein product: CASSEGRDTGELFF. The complete variable domain, with remaining parts taken from reference TRBV25-1 and TRBJ2-2, reads EADIYQTPRYLVIGTGKKITLECSQTMGHDKMYWYQQDPGMELHLIHYSYGVNSTEKGDLSSESTVSRIRTEHFPLTLESARPSHTSQYLCASSEGRDTGELFFGEGSRLTVL.

The chain uses TRBV18 and TRBJ2-1; the match to TRBD2 covers 13 bases. V lost 3 bases to trimming and J lost 8 bases; unmatched junction nucleotides: 1. Germline V gene sequence: CDR1 KGHSH, CDR2 LQKENI. The CDR3 extends over 14 amino acids. CDR3 sequence (DNA): TGTGCCAGCTCACCCACTAGCGGGAGGGATGAGCAGTTCTTC. It is translated as CASSPTSGRDEQFF. Together with reference TRBV18 and TRBJ2-1, the CDR3 gives the full variable domain: NAGVMQNPRHLVRRRGQEARLRCSPMKGHSHVYWYRQLPEEGLKFMVYLQKENIIDESGMPKERFSAEFPKEGPSILRIQQVVRGDSAAYFCASSPTSGRDEQFFGPGTRLTVL.

The chain is built from TRBV19 and TRBJ2-6, with D possibly TRBD1 on 5 matching bases. The CDR3 totals 20 residues. Germline lookup yields CDR1 LNHDA and CDR2 SQIVND (reference sequence). Trimming shortened V by 7 bases and J by 0 bases, and 25 bases separated the two germline ends. DNA of the CDR3: TGTGCCAGTATTTCAATCCGGCAGGGCGATTCCTACTCTGGGGCCAACGTCCTGACTTTC. It specifies CASISIRQGDSYSGANVLTF.

V and J are TRBV6-1 and TRBJ1-2, with D tentatively TRBD1 (6 bases). Germline V gene data show CDR1 as MNHNS and CDR2 as SASEGT. The V and J ends lost 2 bases and 6 bases respectively, with 10 bases between them. The CDR3 runs 13 residues. CDR3 DNA: TGTGCCAGCAGTGAATCAGGGGTGGATGGCTACACCTTC. It specifies CASSESGVDGYTF.

The J gene is TRBJ2-7, the V gene TRBV19; 10 bases map to TRBD1. V lost 1 base, J lost 3 bases, and 0 bases stayed unmatched. The CDR3 covers 14 residues. Looked up from germline, CDR1 is LNHDA and CDR2 is SQIVND (reference sequence). The chain's CDR3 is CASSIGTGGYEQYF. DNA of the CDR3: TGTGCCAGTAGTATAGGGACAGGGGGCTACGAGCAGTACTTC.

This clone was seen a single time. The chain recombines TRBV25-1 with TRBJ1-3; D unresolved. V was shortened by 3 bases and J by 3 bases, with 0 bases between the two germline ends. Germline CDR1 is MGHDK and CDR2 is SYGVNS. This CDR3 contains 11 residues. In DNA form, the CDR3 reads TGTGCCAGCAGTGATGGAAACACCATATATTTT. Residues: CASSDGNTIYF. The complete variable domain, with remaining parts taken from reference TRBV25-1 and TRBJ1-3, reads EADIYQTPRYLVIGTGKKITLECSQTMGHDKMYWYQQDPGMELHLIHYSYGVNSTEKGDLSSESTVSRIRTEHFPLTLESARPSHTSQYLCASSDGNTIYFGEGSWLTVV.

This clone was found once. The CDR3 loop reads CASSWGQLNTEAFF. The CDR3 nucleotides read TGCGCCAGCAGCTGGGGACAGCTGAACACTGAAGCTTTCTTT. J is TRBJ1-1 and V is TRBV5-1, with 7 bases identical to TRBD1. Unmatched junction bases numbered 2, after V lost 3 bases and J lost 0 bases. This CDR3 has 14 amino acids. Germline CDR1 and CDR2: SGHRS and YFSETQ.

V is TRBV5-5 and J is TRBJ2-1, with 12 bases fitting TRBD2. The germline gives CDR1 SGHKS, CDR2 YYEKEE (reference sequence). CDR3 length: 14 amino acids. V shed 4 bases, J shed 7 bases, and the junction held 3 bases outside the gene matches. The CDR3 spells CASSIGTSGNEQFF. CDR3 DNA: TGTGCCAGCAGCATAGGGACTAGCGGGAATGAGCAGTTCTTC.

The chain uses TRBV19 and TRBJ1-1, with 9 bases matching TRBD1. In germline, CDR1 is LNHDA, CDR2 SQIVND (reference sequence). The CDR3 has 13 residues. Unmatched junction bases numbered 2, after V lost 5 bases and J lost 4 bases. The DNA for the CDR3 is TGTGCCAGTAGTCCGACAGGGGGCACTGAAGCTTTCTTT. Translating gives CASSPTGGTEAFF.

The V call is TRBV6-1, the J call TRBJ2-7; TRBD2 agrees at 8 bases. CDR1 and CDR2 (germline): MNHNS, SASEGT. This CDR3 has 13 amino acids. V shed 7 bases and J 3 bases; nucleotides not matched to a gene: 5. The CDR3, as DNA: TGTGCCAGCAATGCGGGAGGTGACTACGAGCAGTACTTC. It is translated as CASNAGGDYEQYF.

The rearrangement uses TRBV7-6 and TRBJ2-3; no firm D call. V was clipped by 3 bases and J by 3 bases, with 19 bases between them. Germline assignment: CDR1 SGHVS and CDR2 FNYEAQ. This CDR3 is 17 amino acids long. CDR3: CASSFLDTVGYTDTQYF. The CDR3 nucleotides read TGTGCCAGCAGCTTTCTAGATACAGTGGGTTATACAGATACGCAGTATTTT.

The gene calls are TRBV4-1 and TRBJ1-1; 7 bases agree with TRBD1. Germline CDR1 MGHRA, CDR2 YSYEKL. V gave up 3 bases and J gave up 2 bases; unmatched junction bases: 3. The CDR3 spans 14 residues. CDR3 DNA sequence: TGCGCCAGCAGCCACAGACAGGGTAACACTGAAGCTTTCTTT. It encodes CASSHRQGNTEAFF.

The CDR3 DNA is TGTGCCAGCAGCCCAGCGGACAGGGCCCATCTTAGGTATGGCTACACCTTC. Its protein product is CASSPADRAHLRYGYTF. The genes are TRBV9 and TRBJ1-2; 8 positions agree with TRBD1. The J segment lost 5 bases and the V segment lost 4 bases, leaving 16 bases of the junction unmatched. Per the germline V gene, CDR1 is SGDLS and CDR2 is YYNGEE. The CDR3 runs to 17 residues.

This chain joins TRBV19 and TRBJ2-1, with 7 bases that match TRBD1. The J segment lost 6 bases and the V segment lost 5 bases, leaving 7 bases of the junction unmatched. This CDR3 contains 14 residues. Germline V gene data show CDR1 as LNHDA and CDR2 as SQIVND (reference sequence). The CDR3 DNA sequence: TGTGCCAGTAGTGGAACAGGGGCGTTCAATGAGCAGTTCTTC. It encodes CASSGTGAFNEQFF.

The genes are TRBV4-1 and TRBJ2-3; D gene unclear. CDR3 length: 14 residues. CDR1 is MGHRA and CDR2 is YSYEKL in the germline V gene. Trimming cost V 0 bases and J 4 bases, with 8 bases left between them. The CDR3 protein is CASSQEVVPDTQYF. The DNA of the CDR3 is TGCGCCAGCAGCCAAGAGGTAGTCCCAGATACGCAGTATTTT.

J is TRBJ1-6 and V is TRBV2, with D hard to call. Germline V gene data show CDR1 as SNHLY and CDR2 as FYNNEI. V lost 4 bases and J lost 6, with 10 bases in between. This CDR3 spans 14 amino acids. The CDR3 bases are TGTGCCAGCAGTGTAGTACAGACTAATTCACCCCTCCACTTT. Protein: CASSVVQTNSPLHF.